The T cell receptor (beta chain) described here comes from a study of Ad26.COV2.S vaccination and SARS-CoV-2 variants. Treatment meaning: around 19 received Ad26.COV2.S at low or high dose, single or two shots; about 5 received placebo; per-sample allocation not given. Samples came from day 63 after the first vaccine or placebo injection. Only in-frame clones appear in the TCRdb table, and some are missing; sequencing was by immunoSEQ multiplex PCR. Found here are some 270,000 clones, approximately 88% of them singletons; the top ten hold under 3%. The CDR3 contains 15 residues. Unmatched junction bases numbered 4, after V lost 4 bases and J lost 3 bases. Germline V gene lookup returns CDR1 SGHRS and CDR2 YFSETQ. In this sample, this clone turned up once.

The TCR originated in a person between 18 and 65 years old who received the Ad26.COV2.S COVID-19 vaccine or a placebo. The source material was peripheral blood, sampled in a trial of Ad26.COV2.S vaccine versus placebo. The chain employs TRBV5-1 and TRBJ1-6; 7 bases fit TRBD1. In nucleotides, the CDR3 is TGCGCCAGCAGCACAGGGACAGTCTATAATTCACCCCTCCACTTT. This sequence encodes CASSTGTVYNSPLHF.